This TCR beta chain comes out of a study of cytomegalovirus exposure and HLA in healthy donors. As regards this clone: Its antigen is not identified.

PCR used 60 Vbeta primers and 13 Jbeta primers. Produced via immunoSEQ multiplex PCR; TCRdb's table is partial and in-frame only. The data hold some 120,000 clones, with roughly 9% observed a single time. Study-wide points: Certain sequence variants were highly shared and formed a cluster, and this cluster was likely a sequencing artifact. V- and J-gene trimming of TCR beta was linked (in a later analysis) to a missense DCLRE1C variant. Reported performance of the classifier showed diagnosis of cytomegalovirus status with high specificity and sensitivity. The study reported that TCR beta sequences accurately predicted HLA-A and HLA-B alleles in most subjects.

Sequencing was done on a sample of PBMCs. This sequence originates from a middle-aged woman in good health and CMV-seropositive.

CDR3 sequence (DNA): TGTGCCAGCAGTGGAGAAAGGGGGCTGGAGACCCAGTACTTC. It yields the protein CASSGERGLETQYF. The V call is TRBV11-2, the J call TRBJ2-5; 7 bases match TRBD1. Per the germline V gene, CDR1 is SGHAT and CDR2 is FQNNGV. After removal of 6 bases from V and 5 bases from J, the junction contained 9 bases not matched to a gene. The CDR3 covers 14 residues.